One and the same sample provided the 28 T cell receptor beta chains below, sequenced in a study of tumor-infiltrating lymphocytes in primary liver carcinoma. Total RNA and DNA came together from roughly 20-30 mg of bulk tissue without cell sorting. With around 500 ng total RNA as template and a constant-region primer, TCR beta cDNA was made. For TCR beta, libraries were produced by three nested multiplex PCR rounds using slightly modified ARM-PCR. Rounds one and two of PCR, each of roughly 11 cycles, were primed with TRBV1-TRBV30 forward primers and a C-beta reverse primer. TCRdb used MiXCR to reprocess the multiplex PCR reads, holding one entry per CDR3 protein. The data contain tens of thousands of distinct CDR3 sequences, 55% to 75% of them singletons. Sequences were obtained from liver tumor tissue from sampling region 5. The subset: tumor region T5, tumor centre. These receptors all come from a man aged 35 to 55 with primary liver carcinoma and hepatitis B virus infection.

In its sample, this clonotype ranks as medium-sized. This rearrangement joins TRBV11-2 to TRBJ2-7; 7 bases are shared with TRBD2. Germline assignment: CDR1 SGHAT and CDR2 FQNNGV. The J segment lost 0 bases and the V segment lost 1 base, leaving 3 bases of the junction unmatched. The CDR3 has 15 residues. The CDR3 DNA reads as TGTGCCAGCAGCTTAGTGGGGGGGAGCTCCTACGAGCAGTACTTC. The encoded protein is CASSLVGGSSYEQYF.

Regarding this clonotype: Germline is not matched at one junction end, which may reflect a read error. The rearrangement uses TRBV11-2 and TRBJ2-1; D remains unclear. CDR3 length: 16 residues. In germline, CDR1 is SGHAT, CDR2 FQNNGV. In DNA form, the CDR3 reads TGTACCAGCAGCTCGCGCCCCAGTGGTAGGATCTATGAGCAGTTCTTC. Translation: CTSSSRPSGRIYEQFF. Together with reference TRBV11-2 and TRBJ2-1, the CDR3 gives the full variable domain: EAGVAQSPRYKIIEKRQSVAFWCNPISGHATLYWYQQILGQGPKLLIQFQNNGVVDDSQLPKDRFSAERLKGVDSTLKIQPAKLEDSAVYLCTSSSRPSGRIYEQFFGPGTRLTVL.

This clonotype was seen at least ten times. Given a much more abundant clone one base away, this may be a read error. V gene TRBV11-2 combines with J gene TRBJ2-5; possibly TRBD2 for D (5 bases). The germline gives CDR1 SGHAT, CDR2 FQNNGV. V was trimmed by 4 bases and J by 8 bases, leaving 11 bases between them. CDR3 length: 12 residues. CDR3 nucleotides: TGTGCCAGCAGCTCAATGGGAGACACCCAGTACTTC. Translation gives CASSSMGDTQYF.

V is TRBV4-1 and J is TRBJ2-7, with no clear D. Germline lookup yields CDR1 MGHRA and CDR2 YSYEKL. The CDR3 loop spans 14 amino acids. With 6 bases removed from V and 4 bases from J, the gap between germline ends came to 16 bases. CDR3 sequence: CASRPGPRSYEQYF. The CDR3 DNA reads TGCGCCAGCAGGCCCGGGCCGAGATCTTACGAGCAGTACTTC.

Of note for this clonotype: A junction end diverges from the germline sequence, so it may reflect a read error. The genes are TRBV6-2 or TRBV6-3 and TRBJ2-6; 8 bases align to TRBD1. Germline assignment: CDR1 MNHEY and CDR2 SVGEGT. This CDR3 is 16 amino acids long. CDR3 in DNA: TGTGTCAGCAGCCTCGGACAGGGTATTGGGGCCAACGTCCTGACTTTC. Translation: CVSSLGQGIGANVLTF.

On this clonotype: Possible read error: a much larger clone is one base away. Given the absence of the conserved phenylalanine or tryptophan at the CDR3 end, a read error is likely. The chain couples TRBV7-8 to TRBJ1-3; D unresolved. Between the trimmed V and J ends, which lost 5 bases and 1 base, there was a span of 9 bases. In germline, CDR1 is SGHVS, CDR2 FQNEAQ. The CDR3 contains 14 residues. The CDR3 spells CASSPLESGNTIYS. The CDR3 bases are TGTGCCAGCAGCCCGCTGGAGTCTGGAAACACCATATATTCT.

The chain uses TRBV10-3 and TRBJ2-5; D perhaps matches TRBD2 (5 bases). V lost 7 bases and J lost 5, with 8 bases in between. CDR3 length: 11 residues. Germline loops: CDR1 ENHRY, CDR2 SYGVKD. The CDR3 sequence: CAINWRETQYF. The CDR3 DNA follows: TGTGCCATCAATTGGAGGGAGACCCAGTACTTC.

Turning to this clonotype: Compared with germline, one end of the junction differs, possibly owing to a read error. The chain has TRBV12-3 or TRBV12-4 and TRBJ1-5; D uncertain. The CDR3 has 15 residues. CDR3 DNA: TGTGCAAGGAGTTTATGGGATGGTAGCAATCGGCCCCAGCATTTT. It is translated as CARSLWDGSNRPQHF.

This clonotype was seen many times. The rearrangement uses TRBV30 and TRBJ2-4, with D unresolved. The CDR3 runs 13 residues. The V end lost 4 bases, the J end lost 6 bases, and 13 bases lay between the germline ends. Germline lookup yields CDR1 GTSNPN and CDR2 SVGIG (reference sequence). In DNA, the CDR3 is TGTGCCTGGACGAGAGAACCGGGAAACATTCAGTACTTC. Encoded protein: CAWTREPGNIQYF.

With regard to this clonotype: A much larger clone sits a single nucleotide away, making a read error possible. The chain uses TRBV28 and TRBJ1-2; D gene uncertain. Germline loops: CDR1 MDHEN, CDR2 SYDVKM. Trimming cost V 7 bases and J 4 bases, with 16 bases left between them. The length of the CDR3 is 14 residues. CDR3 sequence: CASNSPTHFYGYTF. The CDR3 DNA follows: TGTGCCAGCAATTCGCCAACCCACTTCTATGGCTACACCTTC.

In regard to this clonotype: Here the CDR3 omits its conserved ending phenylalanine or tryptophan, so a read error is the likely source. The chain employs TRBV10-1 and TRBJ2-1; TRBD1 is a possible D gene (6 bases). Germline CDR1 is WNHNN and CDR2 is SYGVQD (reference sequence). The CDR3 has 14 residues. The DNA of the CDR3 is TGCGCCAGCAGGGACAGAAGCTCCCACAATGAGCAGTTCTCC. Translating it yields CASRDRSSHNEQFS.

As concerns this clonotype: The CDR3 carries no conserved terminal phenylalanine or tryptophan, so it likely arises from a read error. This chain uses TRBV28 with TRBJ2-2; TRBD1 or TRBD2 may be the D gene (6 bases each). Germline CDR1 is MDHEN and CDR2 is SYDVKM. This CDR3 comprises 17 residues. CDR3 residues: CASSLSLALRDTGGLFS. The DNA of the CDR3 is TGTGCCAGCAGTTTATCCTTGGCACTAAGGGACACCGGGGGGCTGTTTTCT.

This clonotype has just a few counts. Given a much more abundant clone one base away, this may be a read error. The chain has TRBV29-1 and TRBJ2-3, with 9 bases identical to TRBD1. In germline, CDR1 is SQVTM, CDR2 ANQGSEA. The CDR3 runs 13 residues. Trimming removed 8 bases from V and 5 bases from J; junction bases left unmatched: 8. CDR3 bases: TGCAGCCCGGGACAGGGAAAGAGAGATACGCAGTATTTT. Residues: CSPGQGKRDTQYF.

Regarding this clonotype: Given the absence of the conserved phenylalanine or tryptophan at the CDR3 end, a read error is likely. CDR3 nucleotides: TGCGCCAGCAGCTCCGGGGTTAACACTGAAGCTTTCCTT. Its protein is CASSSGVNTEAFL. The chain joins TRBV5-1 to TRBJ1-1, with D hard to call. The CDR3 loop spans 13 amino acids. Trimming left V 3 bases short and J 2 bases short, with 8 bases between. The V gene's germline CDR1 is SGHRS and CDR2 YFSETQ.

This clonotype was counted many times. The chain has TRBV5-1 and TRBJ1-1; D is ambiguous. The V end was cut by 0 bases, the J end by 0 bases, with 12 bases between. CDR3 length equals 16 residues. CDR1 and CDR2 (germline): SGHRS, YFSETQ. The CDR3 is CASSLAVGQLNTEAFF. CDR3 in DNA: TGCGCCAGCAGCTTGGCGGTCGGGCAGCTGAACACTGAAGCTTTCTTT.

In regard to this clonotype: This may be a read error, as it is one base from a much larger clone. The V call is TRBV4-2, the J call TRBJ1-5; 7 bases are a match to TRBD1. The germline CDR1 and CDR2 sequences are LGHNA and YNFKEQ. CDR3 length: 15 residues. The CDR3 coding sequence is TGTGTCAGCAGCCAAGATGGACAGGTCAATCAGCCCCAGCATTTT. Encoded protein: CVSSQDGQVNQPQHF.

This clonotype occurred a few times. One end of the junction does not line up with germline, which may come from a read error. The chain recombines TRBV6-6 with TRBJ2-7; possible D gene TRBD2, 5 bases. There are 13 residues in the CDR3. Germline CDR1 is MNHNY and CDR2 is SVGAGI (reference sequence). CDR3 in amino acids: CVSSFGLDYEQYF. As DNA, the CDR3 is TGTGTCAGCAGTTTCGGACTGGACTACGAGCAGTACTTC.

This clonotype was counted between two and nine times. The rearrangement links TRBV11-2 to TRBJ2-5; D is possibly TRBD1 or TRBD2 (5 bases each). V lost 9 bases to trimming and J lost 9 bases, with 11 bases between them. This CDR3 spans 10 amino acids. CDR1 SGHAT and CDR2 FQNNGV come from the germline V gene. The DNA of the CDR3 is TGTGCCAGTGGACTGGGGGCCCAGTACTTC. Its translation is CASGLGAQYF.

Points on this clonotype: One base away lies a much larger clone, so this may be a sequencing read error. Here the CDR3 DNA reads TGCACCAGCAGCTTGGATACAGGGGGAGGTCAGCCCCAGCATTTT. It specifies CTSSLDTGGGQPQHF. The J gene is TRBJ1-5, the V gene TRBV5-1; the match to TRBD1 covers 8 bases. The CDR3 has 15 amino acids. CDR1 SGHRS and CDR2 YFSETQ come from the germline V gene.

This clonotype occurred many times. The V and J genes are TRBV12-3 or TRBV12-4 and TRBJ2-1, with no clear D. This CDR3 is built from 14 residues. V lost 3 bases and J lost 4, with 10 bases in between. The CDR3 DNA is TGTGCCAGCAGTTTGATTAGGGCTTACAATGAGCAGTTCTTC. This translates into CASSLIRAYNEQFF.

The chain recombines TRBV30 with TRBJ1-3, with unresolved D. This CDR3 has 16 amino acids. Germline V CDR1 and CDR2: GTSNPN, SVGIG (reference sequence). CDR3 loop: CVRSEKGPFSGNTIYF. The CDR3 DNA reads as TGTGTCCGGAGTGAGAAAGGACCTTTCTCTGGAAACACCATATATTTT.

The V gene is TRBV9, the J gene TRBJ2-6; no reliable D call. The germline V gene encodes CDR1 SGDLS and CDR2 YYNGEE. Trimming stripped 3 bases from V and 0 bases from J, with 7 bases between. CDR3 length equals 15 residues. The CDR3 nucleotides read TGTGCCAGCAGCGCCAGGACCTCTGGGGCCAACGTCCTGACTTTC. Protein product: CASSARTSGANVLTF.

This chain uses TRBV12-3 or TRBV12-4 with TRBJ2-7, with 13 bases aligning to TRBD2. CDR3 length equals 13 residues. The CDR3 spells CASYGLAGDEQYF. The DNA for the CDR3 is TGTGCTAGTTACGGACTAGCGGGAGACGAGCAGTACTTC.

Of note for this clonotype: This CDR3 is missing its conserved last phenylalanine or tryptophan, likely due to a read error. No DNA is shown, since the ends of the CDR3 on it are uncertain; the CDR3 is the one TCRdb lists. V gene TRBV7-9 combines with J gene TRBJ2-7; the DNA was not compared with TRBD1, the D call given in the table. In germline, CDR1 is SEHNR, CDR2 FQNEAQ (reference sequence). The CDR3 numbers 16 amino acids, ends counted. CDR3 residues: CASSLAAGQALREQYL.

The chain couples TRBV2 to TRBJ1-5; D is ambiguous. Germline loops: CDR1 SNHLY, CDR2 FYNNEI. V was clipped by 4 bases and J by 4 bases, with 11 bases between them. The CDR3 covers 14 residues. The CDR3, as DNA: TGTGCCAGCAGTGGGGAATATAGGAATCAGCCCCAGCATTTT. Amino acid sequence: CASSGEYRNQPQHF.

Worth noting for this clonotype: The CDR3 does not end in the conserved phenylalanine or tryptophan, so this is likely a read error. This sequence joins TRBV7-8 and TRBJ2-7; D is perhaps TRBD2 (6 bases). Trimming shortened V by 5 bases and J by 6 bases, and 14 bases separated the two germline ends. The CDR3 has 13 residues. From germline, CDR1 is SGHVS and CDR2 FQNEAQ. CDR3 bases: TGTGCCAGCAGCCTTACCACCGGGAGCGAGCAGTACTAC. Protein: CASSLTTGSEQYY.

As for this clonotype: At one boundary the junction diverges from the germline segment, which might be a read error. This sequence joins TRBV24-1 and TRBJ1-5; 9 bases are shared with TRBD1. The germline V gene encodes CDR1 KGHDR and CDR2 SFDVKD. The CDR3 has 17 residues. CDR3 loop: CATSDSGQGIRNRPQHF. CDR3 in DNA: TGTGCCACCAGTGATTCGGGACAGGGAATCCGGAATCGGCCCCAGCATTTT.

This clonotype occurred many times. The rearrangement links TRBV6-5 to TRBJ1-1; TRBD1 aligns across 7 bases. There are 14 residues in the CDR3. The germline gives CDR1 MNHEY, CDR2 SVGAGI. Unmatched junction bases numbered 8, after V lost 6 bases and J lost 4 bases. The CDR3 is CASSLNRGGTEAFF. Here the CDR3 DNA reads TGTGCCAGCAGCTTAAACAGGGGCGGCACTGAAGCTTTCTTT.